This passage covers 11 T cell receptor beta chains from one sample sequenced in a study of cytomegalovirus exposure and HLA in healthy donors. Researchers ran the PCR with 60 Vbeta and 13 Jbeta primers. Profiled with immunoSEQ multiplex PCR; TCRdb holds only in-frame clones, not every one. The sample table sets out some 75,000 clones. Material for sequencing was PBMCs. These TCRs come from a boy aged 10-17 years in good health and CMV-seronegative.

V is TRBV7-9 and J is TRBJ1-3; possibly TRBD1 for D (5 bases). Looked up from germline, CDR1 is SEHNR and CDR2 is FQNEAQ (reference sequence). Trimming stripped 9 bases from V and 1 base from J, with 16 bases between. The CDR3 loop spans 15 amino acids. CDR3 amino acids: CASSGWGESGNTIYF. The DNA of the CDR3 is TGTGCCAGTTCGGGCTGGGGGGAATCTGGAAACACCATATATTTT.

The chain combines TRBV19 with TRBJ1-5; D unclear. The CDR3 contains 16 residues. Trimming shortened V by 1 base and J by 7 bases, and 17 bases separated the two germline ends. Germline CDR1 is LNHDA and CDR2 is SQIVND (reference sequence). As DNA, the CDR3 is TGTGCCAGTAGTATAGGATCGGGGTTTGGTAAGCAGCCCCAGCATTTT. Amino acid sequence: CASSIGSGFGKQPQHF.

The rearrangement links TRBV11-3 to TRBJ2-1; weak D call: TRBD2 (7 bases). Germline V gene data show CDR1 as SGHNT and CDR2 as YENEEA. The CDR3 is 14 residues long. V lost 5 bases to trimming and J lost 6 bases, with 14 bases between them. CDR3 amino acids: CASSKGGGGNEQFF. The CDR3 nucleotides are TGTGCCAGCAGCAAGGGAGGGGGGGGCAATGAGCAGTTCTTC.

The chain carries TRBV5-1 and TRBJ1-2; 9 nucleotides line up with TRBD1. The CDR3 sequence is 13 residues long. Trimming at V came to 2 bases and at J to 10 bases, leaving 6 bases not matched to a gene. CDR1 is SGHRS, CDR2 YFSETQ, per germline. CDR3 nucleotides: TGCGCCAGCAGCTTACAGGGGGCGAGGGACTACACCTTC. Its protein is CASSLQGARDYTF.

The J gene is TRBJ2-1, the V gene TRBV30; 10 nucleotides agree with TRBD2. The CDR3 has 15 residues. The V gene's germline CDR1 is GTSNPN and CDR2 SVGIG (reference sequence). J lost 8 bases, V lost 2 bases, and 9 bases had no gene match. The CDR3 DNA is TGTGCCTGGAGTTTTCAGCGGGGGGGCAGCGATGAGCAGTTCTTC. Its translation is CAWSFQRGGSDEQFF.

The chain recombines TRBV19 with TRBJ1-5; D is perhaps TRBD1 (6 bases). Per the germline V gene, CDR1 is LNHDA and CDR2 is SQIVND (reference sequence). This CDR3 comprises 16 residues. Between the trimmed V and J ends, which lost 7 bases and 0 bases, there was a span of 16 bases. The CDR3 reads CASNDRTVYSNQPQHF. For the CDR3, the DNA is TGTGCCAGTAATGACCGGACAGTTTATAGCAATCAGCCCCAGCATTTT.

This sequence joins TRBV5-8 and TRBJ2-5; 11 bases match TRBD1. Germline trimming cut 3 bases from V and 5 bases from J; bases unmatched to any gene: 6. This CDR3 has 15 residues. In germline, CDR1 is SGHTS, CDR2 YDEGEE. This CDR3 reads CASSSRTGGLETQYF. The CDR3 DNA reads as TGTGCCAGCAGCTCGAGGACAGGGGGCTTGGAGACCCAGTACTTC. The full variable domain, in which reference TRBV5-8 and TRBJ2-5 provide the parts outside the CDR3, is EAGVTQSPTHLIKTRGQQATLRCSPISGHTSVYWYQQALGLGLQFLLWYDEGEERNRGNFPPRFSGRQFPNYSSELNVNALELEDSALYLCASSSRTGGLETQYFGPGTRLLVL.

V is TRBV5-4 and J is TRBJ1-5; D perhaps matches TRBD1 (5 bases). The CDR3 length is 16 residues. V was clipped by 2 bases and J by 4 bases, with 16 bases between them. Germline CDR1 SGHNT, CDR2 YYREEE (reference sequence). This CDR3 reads CASSFFAGGENQPQHF. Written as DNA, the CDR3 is TGTGCCAGCAGCTTCTTCGCGGGGGGAGAAAATCAGCCCCAGCATTTT.

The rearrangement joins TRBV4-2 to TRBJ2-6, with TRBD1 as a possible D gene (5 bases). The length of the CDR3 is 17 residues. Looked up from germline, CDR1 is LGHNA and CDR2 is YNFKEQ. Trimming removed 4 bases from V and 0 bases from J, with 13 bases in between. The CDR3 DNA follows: TGTGCCAGCAGCCCCAGCCAGGGATACTCTGGGGCCAACGTCCTGACTTTC. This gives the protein CASSPSQGYSGANVLTF.

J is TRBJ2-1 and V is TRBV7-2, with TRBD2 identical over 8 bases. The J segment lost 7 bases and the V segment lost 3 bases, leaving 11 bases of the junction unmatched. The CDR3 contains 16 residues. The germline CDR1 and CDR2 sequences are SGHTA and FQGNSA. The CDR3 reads CASSFTGLVVRNEQFF. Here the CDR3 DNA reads TGTGCCAGCAGCTTCACGGGACTAGTTGTTAGGAATGAGCAGTTCTTC.

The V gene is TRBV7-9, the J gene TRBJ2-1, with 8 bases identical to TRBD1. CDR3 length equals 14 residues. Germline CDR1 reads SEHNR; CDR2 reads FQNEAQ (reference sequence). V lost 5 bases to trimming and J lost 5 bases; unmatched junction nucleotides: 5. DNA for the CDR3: TGTGCCAGCAGCGAGACAGGGGCCGACAATGAGCAGTTCTTC. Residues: CASSETGADNEQFF. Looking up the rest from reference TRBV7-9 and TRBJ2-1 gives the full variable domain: DTGVSQNPRHKITKRGQNVTFRCDPISEHNRLYWYRQTLGQGPEFLTYFQNEAQLEKSRLLSDRFSAERPKGSFSTLEIQRTEQGDSAMYLCASSETGADNEQFFGPGTRLTVL.